The 2 T cell receptor beta chains below come from one sample, sequenced in a study of metastatic and nonmetastatic thyroid tumors. MiXCR re-clonotyped the PCR reads for TCRdb. The sample has 50,000 to 60,000 clones; around a sixth are singletons. Thyroid surgery took place with no prior treatment in any patient. The sequenced sample consisted of blood. The receptors shown here come from a female donor with papillary thyroid cancer or a benign thyroid nodule (not recorded which). Some clones in this sample may be carry-over from other donors' samples.

This clone has ten or more counts. This chain joins TRBV20-1 and TRBJ2-1; D unresolved. V lost 3 bases to trimming and J lost 0 bases, with 12 bases between them. Germline V lookup: CDR1 DFQATT, CDR2 SNEGSKA (reference sequence). The CDR3 totals 15 residues. The DNA of the CDR3 is TGCAGTGCTAGGAAGTCCCGAAGCTCCTACAATGAGCAGTTCTTC. Translation gives CSARKSRSSYNEQFF.

This clone has only a few counts. At one end, the junction sequence differs from germline, possibly due to a read error. The genes are TRBV24-1 and TRBJ2-2, with TRBD2 identical over 9 bases. Germline assignment: CDR1 KGHDR and CDR2 SFDVKD. CDR3 size: 16 residues. Written as DNA, the CDR3 is TGTGCCACCAGTGATCCCGCTAGCGGGATGGACGGGGATCTGTTTTTT. Translation gives CATSDPASGMDGDLFF.